This is a list of T cell receptor beta chains from one sample in a study of TIL therapy for anti-PD-1-resistant metastatic lung cancer. This table comes from immunoSEQ multiplex PCR, and its TCRdb copy is limited to in-frame clones, with some not included. The sample carries 60,000 or so clones, about 69% recorded once. Sample: blood, taken at baseline. The receptors shown here come from a person aged 25 to 85 with non-small cell lung cancer. Each CDR3 is given with its conserved first and last residue. D genes are given only for firm matches. The listing skips clone size in some rows; elsewhere it reads once, few, many or a size class.

d_call: .; j_call: TRBJ1-1; clone_size: .; v_call: TRBV6-6; cdr3_aa: CASSDKGRRTEAFF; cdr3_nt: TGTGCCAGCAGTGACAAGGGGAGGCGCACTGAAGCTTTCTTT
d_call: TRBD2; j_call: TRBJ2-7; clone_size: .; v_call: TRBV5-4; cdr3_aa: CASSLSLAGSDEQYF; cdr3_nt: TGTGCCAGCAGCCTCTCTCTAGCGGGGTCCGACGAGCAGTACTTC
d_call: .; j_call: TRBJ1-5; clone_size: .; v_call: TRBV5-1; cdr3_aa: CASSLEPYSNQPQHF; cdr3_nt: TGCGCCAGCAGCTTGGAGCCATATAGCAATCAGCCCCAGCATTTT
d_call: .; j_call: TRBJ1-1; clone_size: .; v_call: TRBV9; cdr3_aa: CASSEGVGVFTEAFF; cdr3_nt: TGTGCCAGCAGCGAGGGTGTGGGGGTGTTCACTGAAGCTTTCTTT
d_call: .; j_call: TRBJ1-5; clone_size: .; v_call: TRBV28; cdr3_aa: CASSGGGYNQPQHF; cdr3_nt: TGTGCCAGCAGTGGGGGAGGGTATAATCAGCCCCAGCATTTT
d_call: TRBD2; j_call: TRBJ2-1; clone_size: once; v_call: TRBV30; cdr3_aa: CAWSVVTSGGTRYDEQFF; cdr3_nt: TGTGCCTGGAGTGTCGTGACTAGCGGGGGGACCCGATACGATGAGCAGTTCTTC
d_call: .; j_call: TRBJ2-3; clone_size: .; v_call: TRBV20-1; cdr3_aa: CSAGPGDTQYF; cdr3_nt: TGCAGTGCTGGACCTGGGGATACGCAGTATTTT
d_call: TRBD1; j_call: TRBJ1-5; clone_size: few; v_call: TRBV5-5; cdr3_aa: CASSSTGTINQPQHF; cdr3_nt: TGTGCCAGCAGCTCGACAGGGACTATCAATCAGCCCCAGCATTTT
d_call: .; j_call: TRBJ2-7; clone_size: few; v_call: TRBV5-4; cdr3_aa: CASSLPAAPEQYF; cdr3_nt: TGTGCCAGCAGCTTACCGGCGGCGCCCGAGCAGTACTTC
d_call: TRBD2; j_call: TRBJ2-1; clone_size: once; v_call: TRBV9; cdr3_aa: CASSVSGGADNEQFF; cdr3_nt: TGTGCCAGCAGCGTGAGCGGGGGGGCGGACAATGAGCAGTTCTTC
d_call: TRBD2; j_call: TRBJ2-3; clone_size: .; v_call: TRBV7-2; cdr3_aa: CASSLGLAGYTQYF; cdr3_nt: TGTGCCAGCAGCTTAGGACTAGCGGGGTATACGCAGTATTTT
d_call: .; j_call: TRBJ1-5; clone_size: .; v_call: TRBV19; cdr3_aa: CASSIQYYSNQPQHF; cdr3_nt: TGTGCCAGTAGTATTCAATATTATAGCAATCAGCCCCAGCATTTT
d_call: .; j_call: TRBJ1-1; clone_size: few; v_call: TRBV20-1; cdr3_aa: CSAYRELKAFF; cdr3_nt: TGCAGTGCATACAGGGAGCTTAAGGCTTTCTTT
d_call: .; j_call: TRBJ1-1; clone_size: .; v_call: TRBV11-3; cdr3_aa: CASSLGGVWGTGDTEAFF; cdr3_nt: TGTGCCAGCAGCTTAGGAGGGGTTTGGGGGACGGGAGACACTGAAGCTTTCTTT
d_call: TRBD2; j_call: TRBJ2-2; clone_size: .; v_call: TRBV19; cdr3_aa: CASSTPGGVNTGELFF; cdr3_nt: TGTGCCAGTAGTACCCCTGGGGGGGTGAACACCGGGGAGCTGTTTTTT
d_call: TRBD2; j_call: TRBJ2-7; clone_size: .; v_call: TRBV5-1; cdr3_aa: CASTKTSGSDEQYF; cdr3_nt: TGCGCCAGCACCAAGACTAGCGGGAGCGACGAGCAGTACTTC
d_call: TRBD2; j_call: TRBJ2-1; clone_size: .; v_call: TRBV19; cdr3_aa: CASSLPSGRRNEQFF; cdr3_nt: TGTGCCAGTAGCCTACCTAGCGGGAGGAGGAATGAGCAGTTCTTC
d_call: .; j_call: TRBJ1-2; clone_size: .; v_call: TRBV6-1; cdr3_aa: CASSEMTGNGYTF; cdr3_nt: TGTGCCAGCAGTGAAATGACAGGAAATGGCTACACCTTC
d_call: TRBD1; j_call: TRBJ1-1; clone_size: .; v_call: TRBV10-3; cdr3_aa: CAISETGEGTEAFF; cdr3_nt: TGTGCCATCAGTGAGACAGGGGAGGGCACTGAAGCTTTCTTT
d_call: .; j_call: TRBJ2-2; clone_size: .; v_call: TRBV19; cdr3_aa: CASRGGDTNTGELFF; cdr3_nt: TGTGCCAGCCGAGGGGGGGACACGAACACCGGGGAGCTGTTTTTT
d_call: .; j_call: TRBJ2-7; clone_size: few; v_call: TRBV6-1; cdr3_aa: CASSQLRTYAYEQYF; cdr3_nt: TGTGCCAGCAGCCAACTAAGGACTTACGCCTACGAGCAGTACTTC
d_call: .; j_call: TRBJ2-3; clone_size: .; v_call: TRBV30; cdr3_aa: CAWAPRGQLPDTQYF; cdr3_nt: TGTGCCTGGGCACCACGGGGGCAGTTGCCAGATACGCAGTATTTT
d_call: .; j_call: TRBJ2-1; clone_size: .; v_call: TRBV12-5; cdr3_aa: CASGTGTFVRNEQFF; cdr3_nt: TGTGCTAGTGGGACCGGGACCTTTGTCCGCAATGAGCAGTTCTTC
d_call: TRBD2; j_call: TRBJ2-5; clone_size: .; v_call: TRBV15; cdr3_aa: CATSSGGDQETQYF; cdr3_nt: TGTGCCACCAGCAGCGGGGGGGATCAAGAGACCCAGTACTTC
d_call: TRBD1; j_call: TRBJ2-7; clone_size: .; v_call: TRBV2; cdr3_aa: CASRSTGGSYEQYF; cdr3_nt: TGTGCCAGCCGATCGACAGGGGGCTCCTACGAGCAGTACTTC
d_call: .; j_call: TRBJ2-3; clone_size: .; v_call: TRBV5-6; cdr3_aa: CASSLVDSDTQYF; cdr3_nt: TGTGCCAGCAGCTTGGTGGATTCAGATACGCAGTATTTT
d_call: TRBD2; j_call: TRBJ2-1; clone_size: .; v_call: TRBV5-1; cdr3_aa: CASSLTSVEQFF; cdr3_nt: TGCGCCAGCAGCTTAACTAGCGTCGAGCAGTTCTTC
d_call: TRBD2; j_call: TRBJ2-3; clone_size: .; v_call: TRBV5-1; cdr3_aa: CASSLVPGTSGSRNTQYF; cdr3_nt: TGCGCCAGCAGCTTGGTTCCTGGGACTAGCGGGAGTAGGAATACGCAGTATTTT
d_call: .; j_call: TRBJ1-2; clone_size: .; v_call: TRBV6-1; cdr3_aa: CASSGYRIGYGYTF; cdr3_nt: TGTGCCAGCAGTGGGTACAGGATCGGCTATGGCTACACCTTC
d_call: .; j_call: TRBJ2-3; clone_size: .; v_call: TRBV2; cdr3_aa: CASTGRPGGQYF; cdr3_nt: TGTGCCAGCACCGGGAGACCTGGTGGGCAGTATTTT
d_call: TRBD1; j_call: TRBJ2-7; clone_size: .; v_call: TRBV5-1; cdr3_aa: CASRPDRGTREQYF; cdr3_nt: TGCGCCAGCAGACCGGACAGGGGAACGCGGGAGCAGTACTTC
d_call: TRBD1; j_call: TRBJ2-7; clone_size: .; v_call: TRBV30; cdr3_aa: CAWSGQGLGEQYF; cdr3_nt: TGTGCCTGGAGTGGACAGGGATTGGGGGAGCAGTACTTC
d_call: .; j_call: TRBJ2-1; clone_size: .; v_call: TRBV30; cdr3_aa: CAWSVQPLYNEQFF; cdr3_nt: TGTGCCTGGAGTGTACAGCCTCTCTACAATGAGCAGTTCTTC
d_call: .; j_call: TRBJ1-3; clone_size: once; v_call: TRBV29-1; cdr3_aa: CSVVQSSGNTIYF; cdr3_nt: TGCAGCGTTGTACAGAGCTCTGGAAACACCATATATTTT
d_call: .; j_call: TRBJ1-2; clone_size: .; v_call: TRBV6-1; cdr3_aa: CASSEAFPRSGYTF; cdr3_nt: TGTGCCAGCAGTGAAGCGTTTCCAAGAAGTGGCTACACCTTC
d_call: .; j_call: TRBJ2-1; clone_size: .; v_call: TRBV5-1; cdr3_aa: CASSATASSYNEQFF; cdr3_nt: TGCGCCAGCAGCGCGACAGCCAGCTCCTACAATGAGCAGTTCTTC
d_call: .; j_call: TRBJ2-7; clone_size: .; v_call: TRBV7-9; cdr3_aa: CASSLFDEQYF; cdr3_nt: TGTGCCAGCAGCTTGTTTGACGAGCAGTACTTC
d_call: .; j_call: TRBJ1-2; clone_size: .; v_call: TRBV9; cdr3_aa: CASSVSNPGRGGYTF; cdr3_nt: TGTGCCAGCAGCGTTTCAAACCCAGGAAGGGGTGGCTACACCTTC
d_call: TRBD2; j_call: TRBJ2-7; clone_size: .; v_call: TRBV9; cdr3_aa: CASSAEGLAVNEQYF; cdr3_nt: TGTGCCAGCAGCGCGGAGGGACTAGCTGTCAACGAGCAGTACTTC
d_call: TRBD1; j_call: TRBJ1-2; clone_size: .; v_call: TRBV6-5; cdr3_aa: CASSYSIQGGAYGYTF; cdr3_nt: TGTGCCAGCAGTTACTCGATCCAGGGGGGCGCCTATGGCTACACCTTC